A selection of T cell receptor beta chains follows, all from one sample in a study of T cell repertoires in cytomegalovirus infection. TCRdb used MiXCR to reprocess the reads, holding one entry per CDR3 protein. The data show about 340,000 distinct CDR3 sequences, almost 30% seen once. These receptors have no known antigen. The sample was cultured PBMCs, taken from culture after CMV antigen stimulation. The source is a human donor in good health (CMV status not recorded). Some clones in this sample may be carry-over from other donors' samples. Each CDR3 is given with its conserved first and last residue. The order of the fields is J gene, V gene, clone size, D gene, CDR3 DNA, CDR3 protein. The D gene is left open where the match is weak. Expanded clones are given a class, and other clones once, few, many or no size at all.

J gene: TRBJ1-6
V gene: TRBV5-1
clone size: many
D gene: .
CDR3 DNA: TGCGCCAGCAGCTTGGAGGGGATGGATTCACCCCTCCACTTT
CDR3 protein: CASSLEGMDSPLHF

J gene: TRBJ2-3
V gene: TRBV7-7
clone size: .
D gene: TRBD2
CDR3 DNA: TGTGCTAGCAGCCCAGGAGGGACTAGAAGCACAGATACGCAGTATTTT
CDR3 protein: CASSPGGTRSTDTQYF

J gene: TRBJ2-6
V gene: TRBV7-9
clone size: .
D gene: .
CDR3 DNA: TGTGCCAGCAGCTTTTTCCCTGGGGCCAACGTCCTGACTTTC
CDR3 protein: CASSFFPGANVLTF

J gene: TRBJ1-3
V gene: TRBV10-3
clone size: .
D gene: TRBD1
CDR3 DNA: TGTGCCATCAGAGGGACAGGGGTCGGAAACACCATATATTTT
CDR3 protein: CAIRGTGVGNTIYF

J gene: TRBJ1-1
V gene: TRBV28
clone size: few
D gene: .
CDR3 DNA: TGTGCCAGCAGCCTAGCCCCTTATGAAGCTTTCTTT
CDR3 protein: CASSLAPYEAFF

J gene: TRBJ2-1
V gene: TRBV7-3
clone size: .
D gene: .
CDR3 DNA: TGTGCCAGCAGCTTTGGGGGGACGAATGAGCAGTTCTTC
CDR3 protein: CASSFGGTNEQFF

J gene: TRBJ1-6
V gene: TRBV2
clone size: few
D gene: TRBD1
CDR3 DNA: TGTGCCAGCACCCGGAGACAGGGGGCTTCACCCCTCCACTTT
CDR3 protein: CASTRRQGASPLHF

J gene: TRBJ2-5
V gene: TRBV20-1
clone size: .
D gene: .
CDR3 DNA: TGCAGTGCTAGAGACCCAAACGGCGGCCAAGAGACCCAGTACTTC
CDR3 protein: CSARDPNGGQETQYF

J gene: TRBJ2-7
V gene: TRBV20-1
clone size: .
D gene: TRBD1
CDR3 DNA: TGCAGTGCTAGAGTGACAGGGGGCGCCTACGAGCAGTACTTC
CDR3 protein: CSARVTGGAYEQYF

J gene: TRBJ2-3
V gene: TRBV7-9
clone size: .
D gene: TRBD2
CDR3 DNA: TGTGCCAGCAGCCCCCGGAGGCGGGGGGCTAGCACAGATACGCAGTATTTT
CDR3 protein: CASSPRRRGASTDTQYF

J gene: TRBJ1-1
V gene: TRBV7-9
clone size: many
D gene: .
CDR3 DNA: TGTGCCAGCAGCCTCTTCATGAACACTGAAGCTTTCTTT
CDR3 protein: CASSLFMNTEAFF

J gene: TRBJ1-2
V gene: TRBV6-1
clone size: few
D gene: .
CDR3 DNA: TGTGCCAGCAGTAGACGCCGGGACACGGATAACTATGGCTACACCTTC
CDR3 protein: CASSRRRDTDNYGYTF

J gene: TRBJ2-2
V gene: TRBV7-8
clone size: .
D gene: TRBD2
CDR3 DNA: TGTGCCAGCACCCTAGCGGGCACCGGGGAGCTGTTTTTT
CDR3 protein: CASTLAGTGELFF

J gene: TRBJ1-3
V gene: TRBV6-1
clone size: once
D gene: TRBD1
CDR3 DNA: TGTGCCAGCAGTTTCGAGGAGGGGGCGCCTGGAAACACCATATATTTT
CDR3 protein: CASSFEEGAPGNTIYF

J gene: TRBJ1-5
V gene: TRBV6-6
clone size: many
D gene: .
CDR3 DNA: TGTGCCAGCATCGTAATATCTGGCAGCAATCAGCCCCAGCATTTT
CDR3 protein: CASIVISGSNQPQHF

J gene: TRBJ2-7
V gene: TRBV5-4
clone size: .
D gene: .
CDR3 DNA: TGTGCCAGCACCTCAGCCGGTACTAGATCGAGCTCCGAGCAGTACTTC
CDR3 protein: CASTSAGTRSSSEQYF

J gene: TRBJ2-1
V gene: TRBV27
clone size: .
D gene: TRBD2
CDR3 DNA: TGTGCCAGCAGTCGAGCGGGAGTGAACTCCTACAATGAGCAGTTCTTC
CDR3 protein: CASSRAGVNSYNEQFF

J gene: TRBJ2-2
V gene: TRBV2
clone size: .
D gene: TRBD2
CDR3 DNA: TGTGCCAGCAGTGCCAGACTAGCGGGAGTATCCGGGGAGCTGTTTTTT
CDR3 protein: CASSARLAGVSGELFF

J gene: TRBJ2-7
V gene: TRBV4-2
clone size: .
D gene: .
CDR3 DNA: TGTGCCAGCAGCCAGGAGCCCCAAAACGCCTACGAGCAGTACTTC
CDR3 protein: CASSQEPQNAYEQYF

J gene: TRBJ1-2
V gene: TRBV7-2
clone size: .
D gene: TRBD1
CDR3 DNA: TGTGCCAGCAGCATCTCTCCTACAGGGGGCATCGGGATTAACTATGGCTACACCTTC
CDR3 protein: CASSISPTGGIGINYGYTF

J gene: TRBJ2-1
V gene: TRBV19
clone size: .
D gene: TRBD2
CDR3 DNA: TGTGCCAGTAGTATGCTCCCCCGGGCTAGCGGGGCTTACAATGAGCAGTTCTTC
CDR3 protein: CASSMLPRASGAYNEQFF

J gene: TRBJ1-1
V gene: TRBV18
clone size: .
D gene: .
CDR3 DNA: TGTGCCAGCTCACCCCGGGGCTCCATCGGCGGGAACACTGAAGCTTTCTTT
CDR3 protein: CASSPRGSIGGNTEAFF

J gene: TRBJ1-3
V gene: TRBV7-9
clone size: .
D gene: .
CDR3 DNA: TGTGCCAGCAGCTTAGGGGGGGACACTGGAAACACCATATATTTT
CDR3 protein: CASSLGGDTGNTIYF

J gene: TRBJ1-2
V gene: TRBV6-5
clone size: .
D gene: TRBD1
CDR3 DNA: TGTGCCAGCAGTTACTGGGGGACAGGGGACGGCTATGGCTACACCTTC
CDR3 protein: CASSYWGTGDGYGYTF

J gene: TRBJ1-1
V gene: TRBV7-2
clone size: many
D gene: TRBD1
CDR3 DNA: TGTGCCAGCAGCCTGACAGGGGGAAGGGTCACTGAAGCTTTCTTT
CDR3 protein: CASSLTGGRVTEAFF

J gene: TRBJ1-2
V gene: TRBV7-6
clone size: .
D gene: .
CDR3 DNA: TGTGCCAGCAGCTCCTGGGACCGAGATTATCTTTCCGGCGGCTACACCTTC
CDR3 protein: CASSSWDRDYLSGGYTF

J gene: TRBJ2-1
V gene: TRBV9
clone size: .
D gene: .
CDR3 DNA: TGTGCCAGCAGCGTAGTCAGCGGGACATACAATGAGCAGTTCTTC
CDR3 protein: CASSVVSGTYNEQFF

J gene: TRBJ2-3
V gene: TRBV7-4
clone size: once
D gene: TRBD2
CDR3 DNA: TGTGCCAGCAGCTTAGAACGGCTAGCGGGGGGCCAGGCAGATACGCAGTATTTT
CDR3 protein: CASSLERLAGGQADTQYF